This T cell receptor beta chain was sequenced for a study of T cell responses to AZD1222 COVID-19 vaccine. Notes on the study in general: Spike-specific TCR breadth and depth were elevated following two AZD1222 doses.

This table comes from immunoSEQ multiplex PCR, and its TCRdb copy is limited to in-frame clones, with some not included. The repertoire holds approximately 100,000 clones, with 90% to 95% as singletons. Concerning this clone itself: Its antigen remains unidentified.

From germline, CDR1 is SGHDT and CDR2 YYEEEE. This CDR3 comprises 13 residues. V was cut by 0 bases and J by 5 bases, with 7 bases left in between. This chain connects TRBV5-6 to TRBJ2-3, with a possible D match to TRBD1 (5 bases). This specimen consisted of peripheral blood, obtained on day 0 of AZD1222 vaccination. The receptor's source is an adult in good health. The CDR3 DNA sequence: TGTGCCAGCAGCTTGGAGGGGCGAGATACGCAGTATTTT. Translating it yields CASSLEGRDTQYF.